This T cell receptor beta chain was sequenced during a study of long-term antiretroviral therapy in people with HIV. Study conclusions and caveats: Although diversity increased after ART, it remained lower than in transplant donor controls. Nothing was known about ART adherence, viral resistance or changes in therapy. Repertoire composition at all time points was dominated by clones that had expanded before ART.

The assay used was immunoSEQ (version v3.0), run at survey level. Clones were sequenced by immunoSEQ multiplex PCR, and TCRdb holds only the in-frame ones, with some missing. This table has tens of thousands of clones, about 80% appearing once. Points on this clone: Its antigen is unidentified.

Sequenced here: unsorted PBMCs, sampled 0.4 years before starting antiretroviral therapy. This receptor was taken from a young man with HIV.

The CDR3 is CASSRTPGLRDKNIQYF. CDR3 coding DNA: TGTGCCAGCAGCCGAACCCCGGGGCTCCGCGACAAAAACATTCAGTACTTC. V usage is TRBV7-2 and J usage is TRBJ2-4; D could derive from TRBD1 or TRBD2 (5 bases each). V dropped 5 bases and J dropped 3 bases, with 20 bases sitting between them. The CDR3 spans 17 residues. Germline values: CDR1 SGHTA, CDR2 FQGNSA.